The next 29 T cell receptor beta chains were all read from a single sample in a study of siplizumab effects on memory and regulatory T cells. TCRdb's table, derived via immunoSEQ multiplex PCR, lists solely in-frame clones and lacks some. The sample shows some 64,000 clones, roughly 85% of them seen only once. The sample taken for sequencing was memory CD4+ T cells sorted from blood. Receptor source: a human donor in good health.

On this clone: This specimen includes other DNA sequences encoding the same CDR3. The chain uses TRBV19 and TRBJ2-4; D not resolved. CDR1 LNHDA and CDR2 SQIVND come from the germline V gene (reference sequence). There are 13 residues in the CDR3. With 6 bases removed from V and 0 bases from J, the gap between germline ends came to 6 bases. The CDR3 DNA follows: TGTGCCAGTAGGGACCTAGCCAAAAACATTCAGTACTTC. Translated, it gives CASRDLAKNIQYF. The full variable domain, its missing parts supplied by reference TRBV19 and TRBJ2-4, is DGGITQSPKYLFRKEGQNVTLSCEQNLNHDAMYWYRQDPGQGLRLIYYSQIVNDFQKGDIAEGYSVSREKKESFPLTVTSAQKNPTAFYLCASRDLAKNIQYFGAGTRLSVL.

The chain is built from TRBV2 and TRBJ1-2; D is undetermined. Trimming shortened V by 6 bases and J by 6 bases, and 17 bases separated the two germline ends. Germline loops: CDR1 SNHLY, CDR2 FYNNEI. The CDR3 consists of 14 residues. CDR3 nucleotides: TGTGCCAGCAGCCCTCAGACTACTCGGGATGGCTACACCTTC. Protein: CASSPQTTRDGYTF.

In this sample, this clone turned up once. The rearrangement uses TRBV7-9 and TRBJ2-2; D may correspond to TRBD1 or TRBD2 (5 bases each). The germline V gene has CDR1 SEHNR and CDR2 FQNEAQ (reference sequence). Trimming left V 5 bases short and J 5 bases short, with 18 bases between. The CDR3 is 16 residues long. DNA of the CDR3: TGTGCCAGCAGCGCCCTGGCAGGGAGAGGGACCGGGGAGCTGTTTTTT. Residues: CASSALAGRGTGELFF.

This chain links TRBV11-2 with TRBJ2-7; D remains ambiguous. Trimming left V 0 bases short and J 4 bases short, with 10 bases between. CDR1 and CDR2 from the germline V gene are SGHAT and FQNNGV. The CDR3 runs to 14 residues. CDR3: CASSLDTPPYEQYF. The DNA for the CDR3 is TGTGCCAGCAGCTTAGATACTCCCCCTTACGAGCAGTACTTC.

For the CDR3, the DNA is TGTGCCACTTGGGGGGGACAGGGTTATGGCTACACCTTC. Translation gives CATWGGQGYGYTF. The chain couples TRBV28 to TRBJ1-2; TRBD1 agrees at 9 bases. CDR1 and CDR2 from the germline V gene are MDHEN and SYDVKM. V trimming: 10 bases; J trimming: 5 bases; junction bases outside the gene matches: 8. This CDR3 is 13 amino acids long.

In the case of this clone: Other DNA sequences within the sample encode an identical CDR3. The chain joins TRBV11-2 to TRBJ2-1, with TRBD1 identical over 7 bases. Germline values: CDR1 SGHAT, CDR2 FQNNGV. This CDR3 comprises 15 residues. After removal of 1 base from V and 2 bases from J, the junction contained 2 bases not matched to a gene. The CDR3 DNA sequence: TGTGCCAGCAGCTTAGGACAGGGCCCCTACAATGAGCAGTTCTTC. Residues: CASSLGQGPYNEQFF.

This clone was counted between two and nine times. The chain has TRBV12-2 and TRBJ2-1. TRBV12-2 is classified as a pseudogene. There are 9 residues in the CDR3. The CDR3 protein is CASRPWEFF. The CDR3 region has the DNA TGTGCAAGTCGCCCTTGGGAGTTCTTC.

This chain joins TRBV25-1 and TRBJ1-2, with D hard to call. V lost 2 bases and J lost 8, with 15 bases in between. This CDR3 has 14 residues. Germline-derived CDR1 and CDR2 are MGHDK and SYGVNS. CDR3 DNA sequence: TGTGCCAGCAGTGAAACCTCTGGACTGGCCGGCTACACCTTC. Its protein is CASSETSGLAGYTF.

This chain connects TRBV12-5 to TRBJ2-1, with 9 positions matching TRBD2. Germline CDR1 and CDR2: LGHNT and FRNRAP. The CDR3 length is 15 residues. Unmatched junction bases numbered 6, after V lost 1 base and J lost 8 bases. DNA for the CDR3: TGTGCTAGTGGTTTGGCGCTAGCGGGGCCACATGAGCAGTTCTTC. As protein: CASGLALAGPHEQFF.

In nucleotides, the CDR3 is TGTGCCATCCGCCGTGGGGGACAGGGGGCCTACGAGCAGTACTTC. This translates into CAIRRGGQGAYEQYF. V and J are TRBV10-3 and TRBJ2-5; TRBD1 agrees at 11 bases. TRBJ2-7 matches the DNA end more closely, so the J call is doubtful. The CDR3 loop spans 15 amino acids. Germline V gives CDR1 ENHRY, CDR2 SYGVKD.

V and J are TRBV5-8 and TRBJ1-4; tentatively, D is TRBD1 (5 bases). Germline V gives CDR1 SGHTS, CDR2 YDEGEE. Trimming took 4 bases from V and 2 from J, leaving 15 bases between them. The CDR3 has 16 residues. CDR3 sequence reads: CASSQKRGNTNEKLFF. Here the CDR3 DNA reads TGTGCCAGCAGCCAGAAGCGGGGGAACACTAATGAAAAACTGTTTTTT.

The chain is built from TRBV6-4 and TRBJ2-7; the D gene is possibly TRBD2 (6 bases). The V gene lost 1 base and the J gene lost 1 base, with 11 bases spanning the gap. CDR1 is MRHNA and CDR2 is SNTAGT in the germline V gene. This CDR3 has 15 amino acids. The chain's CDR3 is CASSDYPGLSYEQYF. The CDR3 region has the DNA TGTGCCAGCAGTGACTACCCAGGACTATCCTACGAGCAGTACTTC.

This sequence joins TRBV7-2 and TRBJ1-1; D remains unclear. V lost 3 bases and J 1 base, leaving 15 bases between the germline ends. CDR1 is SGHTA, CDR2 FQGNSA, per germline. This CDR3 spans 16 amino acids. Written as DNA, the CDR3 is TGTGCCAGCAGCTTCGGGTTGAAGGGCTCGAACACTGAAGCTTTCTTT. Protein sequence: CASSFGLKGSNTEAFF.

This clone was observed a handful of times. V usage is TRBV19 and J usage is TRBJ1-5; D is possibly TRBD1 (5 bases). This CDR3 comprises 13 residues. The germline CDR1 and CDR2 sequences are LNHDA and SQIVND (reference sequence). Trimming shortened V by 7 bases and J by 7 bases, and 14 bases separated the two germline ends. The CDR3 sequence is CASNLGPRQPQHF. The CDR3 DNA reads TGTGCCAGTAACCTGGGGCCGCGCCAGCCCCAGCATTTT. Complete variable domain (other parts from reference TRBV19 and TRBJ1-5): DGGITQSPKYLFRKEGQNVTLSCEQNLNHDAMYWYRQDPGQGLRLIYYSQIVNDFQKGDIAEGYSVSREKKESFPLTVTSAQKNPTAFYLCASNLGPRQPQHFGDGTRLSIL.

This rearrangement joins TRBV7-2 to TRBJ1-5; 10 positions match TRBD1. CDR1 and CDR2 (germline): SGHTA, FQGNSA. CDR3 size: 14 residues. V lost 5 bases and J lost 6; bases outside the gene matches: 4. CDR3 in amino acids: CASSTRDRGQPQHF. CDR3 bases: TGTGCCAGCAGCACGCGGGACAGGGGTCAGCCCCAGCATTTT.

This clone showed up just once. The V gene is TRBV28, the J gene TRBJ2-3; no firm D call. V lost 1 base, J lost 8 bases, and 4 bases lay in between. Looked up from germline, CDR1 is MDHEN and CDR2 is SYDVKM. The CDR3 is 11 amino acids. CDR3 sequence reads: CASSLSGTQYF. The CDR3, as DNA: TGTGCCAGCAGTTTATCTGGTACGCAGTATTTT.

CDR3 sequence (DNA): TGTGCCAGCAGAGACCAGGGGGGGCACACTGAAGCTTTCTTT. This encodes CASRDQGGHTEAFF. The rearrangement uses TRBV7-2 and TRBJ1-1; 7 bases fit TRBD1. The V segment lost 6 bases and the J segment 3 bases; nucleotides outside the gene matches: 7. CDR1 and CDR2 from the germline V gene are SGHTA and FQGNSA. CDR3 length equals 14 residues.

The chain carries TRBV4-1 and TRBJ1-3; possibly TRBD1 for D (5 bases). The CDR3 extends over 15 amino acids. V was trimmed by 2 bases and J by 2 bases, leaving 10 bases between them. Germline CDR1 reads MGHRA; CDR2 reads YSYEKL. In DNA form, the CDR3 reads TGCGCCAGCAGCCAAAGGACGGGGGCTGGAAACACCATATATTTT. The encoded protein is CASSQRTGAGNTIYF.

The chain uses TRBV18 and TRBJ1-5, with D unresolved. Per the germline V gene, CDR1 is KGHSH and CDR2 is LQKENI. There are 14 residues in the CDR3. V dropped 4 bases and J dropped 0 bases, with 7 bases sitting between them. CDR3 sequence: CASSRDYSNQPQHF. The CDR3 DNA sequence: TGTGCCAGCTCACGAGATTATAGCAATCAGCCCCAGCATTTT.

This clone came up a few times. The V call is TRBV6-1, the J call TRBJ1-5, with D unclear. There are 14 residues in the CDR3. Germline V gives CDR1 MNHNS, CDR2 SASEGT. V lost 4 bases, J lost 2 bases, and 9 bases lay in between. This chain's CDR3 is CASSAVAGNQPQHF. The CDR3 bases are TGTGCCAGCAGTGCGGTGGCAGGCAATCAGCCCCAGCATTTT.

This clone was picked up one time. The chain carries TRBV30 and TRBJ2-7; 11 bases map to TRBD2. The V and J ends lost 4 bases and 2 bases, in that order; junction bases with no gene match: 1. The germline V gene has CDR1 GTSNPN and CDR2 SVGIG (reference sequence). This CDR3 has 13 residues. CDR3 coding DNA: TGTGCCTGGACTAGCGGGGGGCCCTACGAGCAGTACTTC. It is translated as CAWTSGGPYEQYF.

The V and J genes are TRBV13 and TRBJ1-3; D gene unclear. There are 14 residues in the CDR3. Between the trimmed V and J ends, which lost 2 bases and 4 bases, there was a span of 9 bases. Germline CDR1 and CDR2: PRHDT and FYEKMQ (reference sequence). The CDR3 DNA is TGTGCCAGCAGCTTAAGGTCAGGCGGAAACACCATATATTTT. Translated: CASSLRSGGNTIYF.

The chain uses TRBV7-2 and TRBJ1-6, with TRBD1 identical over 7 bases. V was clipped by 5 bases and J by 9 bases; unmatched bases: 4. The CDR3 length is 13 residues. The germline CDR1 and CDR2 sequences are SGHTA and FQGNSA. The CDR3 here is CASSADRVSPLHF. The DNA for the CDR3 is TGTGCCAGCAGCGCAGACAGGGTTTCACCCCTCCACTTT.

The V and J genes are TRBV7-6 and TRBJ1-1; 9 positions match TRBD1. This CDR3 spans 13 amino acids. V lost 3 bases to trimming and J lost 8 bases; unmatched junction nucleotides: 4. Germline V gene data show CDR1 as SGHVS and CDR2 as FNYEAQ. The CDR3 protein is CASSFDRGAEAFF. For the CDR3, the DNA is TGTGCCAGCAGCTTCGACAGGGGGGCCGAAGCTTTCTTT.

The rearrangement links TRBV27 to TRBJ2-2; 8 nucleotides line up with TRBD1. CDR3 length: 17 amino acids. Germline V gene lookup returns CDR1 MNHEY and CDR2 SMNVEV (reference sequence). V lost 5 bases and J lost 3; bases outside the gene matches: 11. CDR3 in amino acids: CASSGPTGGLDTGELFF. CDR3 DNA sequence: TGTGCCAGCAGTGGGCCCACAGGGGGTCTCGACACCGGGGAGCTGTTTTTT.

The chain joins TRBV5-1 to TRBJ2-1; TRBD2 matches 9 bases. Unmatched junction bases numbered 6, after V lost 1 base and J lost 7 bases. Germline CDR1 SGHRS, CDR2 YFSETQ. The CDR3 runs to 15 residues. CDR3 protein: CASSLIAGVRNEQFF. The CDR3 nucleotides read TGCGCCAGCAGCTTGATAGCGGGGGTTAGGAATGAGCAGTTCTTC.

This chain connects TRBV9 to TRBJ1-2, with 8 bases aligning to TRBD1. The germline V gene encodes CDR1 SGDLS and CDR2 YYNGEE. CDR3 size: 13 residues. Trimming took 3 bases from V and 5 from J; bases not matched to a gene: 3. The CDR3 coding sequence is TGTGCCAGCAGCGCTTGGACAGGGTATGGCTACACCTTC. This codes for CASSAWTGYGYTF.

The chain recombines TRBV6-5 with TRBJ2-7; D is possibly TRBD2 (6 bases). Germline V lookup: CDR1 MNHEY, CDR2 SVGAGI. The length of the CDR3 is 13 residues. Trimming took 4 bases from V and 3 from J, leaving 10 bases between them. The CDR3 DNA is TGTGCCAGCAGTTTGGGACTGAGCTACGAGCAGTACTTC. Translated: CASSLGLSYEQYF.

J is TRBJ1-1 and V is TRBV9; weak D call: TRBD1 (6 bases). Germline V CDR1 and CDR2: SGDLS, YYNGEE. Trimming took off 4 bases at V and 2 bases at J, with 9 bases between the two ends. The CDR3 runs to 13 residues. CDR3 coding DNA: TGTGCCAGCAGCCCACAGGGTAACACTGAAGCTTTCTTT. Translation gives CASSPQGNTEAFF.